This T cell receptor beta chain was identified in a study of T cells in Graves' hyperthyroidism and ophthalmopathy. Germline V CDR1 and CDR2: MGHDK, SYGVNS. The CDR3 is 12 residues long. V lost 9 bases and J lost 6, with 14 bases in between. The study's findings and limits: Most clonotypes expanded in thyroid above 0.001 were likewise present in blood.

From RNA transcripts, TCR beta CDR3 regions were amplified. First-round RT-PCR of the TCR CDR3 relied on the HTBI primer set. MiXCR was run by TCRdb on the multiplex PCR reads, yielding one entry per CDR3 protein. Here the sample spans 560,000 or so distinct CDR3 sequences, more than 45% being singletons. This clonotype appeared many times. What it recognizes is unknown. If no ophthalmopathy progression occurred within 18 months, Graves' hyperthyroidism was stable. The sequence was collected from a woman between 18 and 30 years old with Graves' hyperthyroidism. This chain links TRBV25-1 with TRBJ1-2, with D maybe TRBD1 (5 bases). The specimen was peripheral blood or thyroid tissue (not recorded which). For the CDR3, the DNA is TGTGCCAGTCACGGGGGGGGTAATGGCTACACCTTC. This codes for CASHGGGNGYTF.